This T cell receptor beta chain was captured in a study of control samples from healthy donors and cancer patients (dated by TCRdb to 2019 to 2021). Sequences ENHRY (CDR1) and SYGVKD (CDR2) are obtained from the germline V gene. The CDR3 runs 15 residues from the cysteine to the phenylalanine. Of all the DNA, just the CDR3 is kept, 45 bases in frame from base 1. For this chain, trimming is 2 bases at the V end and 1 base at the J end, and the number of junction bases without a gene match is 4. This clone is a singleton in its sample. What this receptor recognizes is not known. No clone much larger than this one lies a single base away; base qualities are absent. The library came from the immunoSEQ multiplex PCR assay. In its TCRdb copy, this immuneACCESS table keeps in-frame sequences only and misses some clones. Where compared with another copy, unresolved V genes explain less than half of these, and the others have no known cause. The sample table holds 150,000 or so clones, of which roughly 94% were seen once. The top ten constitute 13% to 15% of the sample.

The receptor chain draws on TRBV10-3 and TRBJ2-7, and 8 junction bases match TRBD1. This sequence originates from a man aged 60 to 75 with colorectal cancer. Specimen: PBMCs. The DNA sequence is TGTGCCATCAGTGAGCCAGGGGGCAGGTCCTACGAGCAGTACTTC. It translates as CAISEPGGRSYEQYF.